One and the same sample provided the 2 T cell receptor beta chains below, sequenced in a study of T cells in Graves' hyperthyroidism and ophthalmopathy. Authors of the study amplified TCR beta CDR3 regions from RNA transcripts. HTBI primers were employed in a first-round RT-PCR of the TCR CDR3. A single record per CDR3 protein comes from TCRdb applying MiXCR to the multiplex PCR reads. This sample carries a few hundred thousand distinct CDR3 sequences, around a sixth of them seen once, and the ten largest clones take 40% to 45%. What was sequenced was blood. Receptor source: a man aged 18 to 30 with Graves' ophthalmopathy.

This clonotype was seen more than once but under ten times. This chain uses TRBV20-1 with TRBJ1-4; no clear D gene. Germline V gives CDR1 DFQATT, CDR2 SNEGSKA (reference sequence). The ends were cut back, 5 bases at V and 0 bases at J, with 7 bases in the middle. The CDR3 consists of 13 residues. The CDR3 loop is CSAPQPTNEKLFF. CDR3 nucleotides: TGCAGTGCTCCTCAGCCAACTAATGAAAAACTGTTTTTT.

The chain combines TRBV2 with TRBJ1-1; TRBD1 agrees at 10 bases. V lost 4 bases, J lost 6 bases, and 5 bases stayed unmatched. The length of the CDR3 is 14 residues. Germline assignment: CDR1 SNHLY and CDR2 FYNNEI. The chain's CDR3 is CASSVDRGTPEAFF. The CDR3, as DNA: TGTGCCAGCAGTGTGGACAGGGGGACCCCTGAAGCTTTCTTT.